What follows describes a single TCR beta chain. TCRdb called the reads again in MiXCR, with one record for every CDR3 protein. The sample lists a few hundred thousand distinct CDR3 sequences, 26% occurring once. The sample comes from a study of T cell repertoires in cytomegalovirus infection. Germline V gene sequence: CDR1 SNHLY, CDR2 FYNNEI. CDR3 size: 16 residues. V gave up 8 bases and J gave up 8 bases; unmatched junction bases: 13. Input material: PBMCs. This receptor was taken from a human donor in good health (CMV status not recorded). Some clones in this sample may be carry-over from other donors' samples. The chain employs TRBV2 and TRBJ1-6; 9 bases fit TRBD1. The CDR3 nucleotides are TGTGCCAGCGGGGGACAGGGTAACGGCGGGGATTCACCCCTCCACTTT. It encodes CASGGQGNGGDSPLHF.